The TCR beta chain described here comes from a study of patients and donors after allogeneic stem cell transplantation. This clonotype showed up just once. V was trimmed by 6 bases and J by 5 bases, leaving 20 bases between them. The CDR3 has 15 amino acids. Germline V CDR1 and CDR2: DFQATT, SNEGSKA (reference sequence). Using its own MiXCR run on the RT-PCR reads, TCRdb lists one record per CDR3 protein. The sample has some 160,000 distinct CDR3 sequences, more than 20% seen once; the top ten hold about 24%. This chain links TRBV20-1 with TRBJ1-3; D is possibly TRBD1 (5 bases). This clonotype was obtained from a human donor who was either an allogeneic HSCT recipient or a stem cell or donor lymphocyte infusion donor (not recorded which). It is not recorded whose cells these are; they may come from a transplant donor. Sequencing was performed on blood, either unsorted or a sorted T cell fraction (not recorded which). CDR3: CSALGAVMVRNTIYF. DNA for the CDR3: TGCAGTGCACTTGGGGCCGTAATGGTCCGAAACACCATATATTTT.